This T cell receptor (beta chain) was identified in a study of T cell responses to AZD1222 COVID-19 vaccine. Generated by immunoSEQ multiplex PCR, the TCRdb table keeps only in-frame clones and is missing some. The table lists under 150,000 clones, approximately 92% of them singletons. Germline loops: CDR1 MNHEY, CDR2 SVGAGI. Losses at the gene ends were 6 bases for V and 8 bases for J; bases not matched to a gene: 8. The CDR3 is made up of 14 amino acids. The origin of this receptor is an adult who received the AZD1222 COVID-19 vaccine. The chain has TRBV6-5 and TRBJ2-4, with TRBD2 matching 9 bases. The input for sequencing was peripheral blood, taken 28 days after the second AZD1222 dose. The CDR3 region has the DNA TGTGCCAGCAGCCCAGGACTAGCGACAGACATTCAGTACTTC. It yields the protein CASSPGLATDIQYF.